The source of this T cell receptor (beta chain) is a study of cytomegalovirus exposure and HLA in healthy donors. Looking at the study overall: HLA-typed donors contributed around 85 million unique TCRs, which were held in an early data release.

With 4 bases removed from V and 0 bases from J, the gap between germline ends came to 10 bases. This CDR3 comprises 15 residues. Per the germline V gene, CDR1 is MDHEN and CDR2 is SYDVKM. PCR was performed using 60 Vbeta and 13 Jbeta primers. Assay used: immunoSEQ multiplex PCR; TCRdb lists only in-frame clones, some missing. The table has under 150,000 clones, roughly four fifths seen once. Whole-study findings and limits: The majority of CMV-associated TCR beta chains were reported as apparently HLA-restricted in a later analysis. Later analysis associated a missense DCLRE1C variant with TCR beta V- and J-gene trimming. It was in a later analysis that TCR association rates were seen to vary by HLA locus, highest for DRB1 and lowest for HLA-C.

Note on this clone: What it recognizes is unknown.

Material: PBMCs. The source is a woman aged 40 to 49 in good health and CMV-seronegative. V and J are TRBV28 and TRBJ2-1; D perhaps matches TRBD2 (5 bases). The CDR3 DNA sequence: TGTGCCAGCAGTTCGGCGGACTCCTCCTACAATGAGCAGTTCTTC. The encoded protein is CASSSADSSYNEQFF.